This entry features one T cell receptor (beta chain) sequence. Its antigen is not identified. Described time point: week 23, last vaccination. In every dose of vaccine, 300 ug of mutant IDH1 20-mer peptide was given alongside topical imiquimod. Measured with immunoSEQ multiplex PCR; TCRdb has only the in-frame clones, and not every one. The sample records 25,000 to 30,000 clones, roughly 80% being singletons. The data are from a study of a mutant IDH1 vaccine in newly diagnosed glioma. Source: PBMCs, taken from a glioma patient whose treatment included an IDH1 peptide vaccine. The clonotype was recovered from a woman under 40 with glioma.

The CDR3 reads CATRGGSGANVLTF. For the CDR3, the DNA is TGTGCCACCAGGGGGGGCTCTGGGGCCAACGTCCTGACTTTC. This rearrangement joins TRBV15 to TRBJ2-6; D may be TRBD2 (6 bases). The CDR3 totals 14 residues. CDR1 and CDR2 from the germline V gene are LNHNV and YYDKDF (reference sequence). V lost 6 bases to trimming and J lost 0 bases, with 6 bases between them.